The 20 T cell receptor beta chains listed next were all sequenced from one sample in a study of shared clonotypes between healthy human individuals. Profiling relied on immunoSEQ multiplex PCR, and the TCRdb table lists in-frame clones only, not all of them. Of millions of clones listed, more than 85% are singletons. Sequencing was done on a sample of naive CD4+ T cells from PBMCs. Subset described: CD45RA+ positively selected. These receptors were taken from a man between 18 and 35 years old in good health. Some clones in this sample may be carry-over from other donors' samples.

The chain has TRBV18 and TRBJ2-1, with D perhaps matching TRBD2 (5 bases). The CDR3 totals 17 residues. Germline CDR1 reads KGHSH; CDR2 reads LQKENI. V lost 6 bases, J lost 6 bases, and 24 bases lay in between. The CDR3 sequence is CASSPTRTLARLNEQFF. Here the CDR3 DNA reads TGTGCCAGCTCTCCGACCCGGACTCTCGCTAGACTCAATGAGCAGTTCTTC.

With respect to this clone: In the same sample, other DNA sequences code for this CDR3. This sequence joins TRBV18 and TRBJ2-5, with D perhaps matching TRBD2 (5 bases). The germline CDR1 and CDR2 sequences are KGHSH and LQKENI. Deletions cut 3 bases from V and 3 bases from J, with 8 bases between. The CDR3 loop spans 13 amino acids. CDR3 in amino acids: CASSPLAKETQYF. The CDR3 DNA follows: TGTGCCAGCTCACCGCTAGCAAAAGAGACCCAGTACTTC.

CDR3: CASSSGDQTGELFF. CDR3 DNA sequence: TGTGCCAGCAGCTCAGGGGATCAGACCGGGGAGCTGTTTTTT. The chain employs TRBV6-1 and TRBJ2-2; tentative D call: TRBD1 (6 bases). Germline CDR1 MNHNS, CDR2 SASEGT. This CDR3 is 14 amino acids long. Trimming shortened V by 6 bases and J by 5 bases, and 13 bases separated the two germline ends.

The chain couples TRBV7-9 to TRBJ2-2; 8 positions match TRBD2. The V segment lost 5 bases and the J segment 5 bases; nucleotides outside the gene matches: 10. There are 16 residues in the CDR3. Germline CDR1 SEHNR, CDR2 FQNEAQ (reference sequence). CDR3 protein: CASSPREAGGTGELFF. The CDR3 DNA is TGTGCCAGCAGCCCCCGTGAGGCGGGGGGAACCGGGGAGCTGTTTTTT.

The rearrangement uses TRBV19 and TRBJ1-2, with TRBD1 as a possible D gene (5 bases). This CDR3 region has 12 residues. V shed 6 bases and J shed 8 bases, with 13 bases lying between them. Germline V gives CDR1 LNHDA, CDR2 SQIVND (reference sequence). The CDR3 spells CASRIQDSGYTF. CDR3 DNA sequence: TGTGCCAGTAGGATACAGGACTCGGGCTACACCTTC. Based on the CDR3 plus reference TRBV19 and TRBJ1-2, the full variable domain is DGGITQSPKYLFRKEGQNVTLSCEQNLNHDAMYWYRQDPGQGLRLIYYSQIVNDFQKGDIAEGYSVSREKKESFPLTVTSAQKNPTAFYLCASRIQDSGYTFGSGTRLTVV.

The gene calls are TRBV28 and TRBJ2-5, with D perhaps matching TRBD2 (5 bases). Trimming pared 6 bases from V and 1 base from J, leaving 15 bases between. Germline loops: CDR1 MDHEN, CDR2 SYDVKM. This CDR3 region has 15 residues. The CDR3: CASSSGGQAQETQYF. In nucleotides, the CDR3 is TGTGCCAGCAGCAGCGGTGGGCAGGCCCAAGAGACCCAGTACTTC.

This clone was observed a single time. The V and J genes are TRBV11-2 and TRBJ1-1, with 7 bases matching TRBD1. CDR1 and CDR2 (germline): SGHAT, FQNNGV. CDR3 size: 15 residues. Trimming at V came to 1 base and at J to 0 bases, leaving 2 bases not matched to a gene. CDR3 sequence reads: CASSLGDSLNTEAFF. CDR3 DNA: TGTGCCAGCAGCTTAGGGGACAGTCTGAACACTGAAGCTTTCTTT.

The rearrangement uses TRBV4-2 and TRBJ2-7; D call uncertain. V lost 0 bases, J lost 3 bases, and 6 bases lay in between. Germline loops: CDR1 LGHNA, CDR2 YNFKEQ. The CDR3 has 13 amino acids. CDR3 residues: CASSQDLNYEQYF. The CDR3, as DNA: TGTGCCAGCAGCCAAGACTTGAACTACGAGCAGTACTTC.

V gene TRBV9 combines with J gene TRBJ2-1, with 16 nucleotides matching TRBD2. CDR1 SGDLS and CDR2 YYNGEE come from the germline V gene. V was clipped by 2 bases and J by 4 bases; unmatched bases: 6. The CDR3 extends over 18 amino acids. CDR3 in DNA: TGTGCCAGCAGCGTGGGACTAGCGGGAGGGCCTTCGTACAATGAGCAGTTCTTC. This encodes CASSVGLAGGPSYNEQFF. Complete variable domain (other parts from reference TRBV9 and TRBJ2-1): DSGVTQTPKHLITATGQRVTLRCSPRSGDLSVYWYQQSLDQGLQFLIQYYNGEERAKGNILERFSAQQFPDLHSELNLSSLELGDSALYFCASSVGLAGGPSYNEQFFGPGTRLTVL.

The CDR3 DNA sequence: TGTGCCAGCAGCTTAGGGTTCCAAGCCCTTAACTATGGCTACACCTTC. It encodes CASSLGFQALNYGYTF. This rearrangement joins TRBV7-2 to TRBJ1-2; D is unclear. The length of the CDR3 is 16 residues. The V gene lost 1 base and the J gene lost 1 base, with 13 bases spanning the gap. In germline, CDR1 is SGHTA, CDR2 FQGNSA. The full variable domain, completed using reference TRBV7-2 and TRBJ1-2, is GAGVSQSPSNKVTEKGKDVELRCDPISGHTALYWYRQSLGQGLEFLIYFQGNSAPDKSGLPSDRFSAERTGGSVSTLTIQRTQQEDSAVYLCASSLGFQALNYGYTFGSGTRLTVV.

The chain couples TRBV25-1 to TRBJ2-7, with TRBD2 matching over 9 bases. V shed 4 bases, J shed 2 bases, and the junction held 3 bases outside the gene matches. The germline CDR1 and CDR2 sequences are MGHDK and SYGVNS. The CDR3 runs to 14 residues. The CDR3 region has the DNA TGTGCCAGCAGTGGAGCTAGCGGGACCTACGAGCAGTACTTC. Translating it yields CASSGASGTYEQYF.

CDR3 protein: CASSPGQGKIQQETQYF. In DNA form, the CDR3 reads TGTGCCAGCTCACCGGGACAGGGTAAAATCCAGCAAGAGACCCAGTACTTC. The chain carries TRBV18 and TRBJ2-5; TRBD1 matches at 9 bases. J lost 2 bases, V lost 3 bases, and 10 bases had no gene match. The CDR3 spans 17 residues. Germline V gives CDR1 KGHSH, CDR2 LQKENI.

V is TRBV25-1 and J is TRBJ2-1; the match to TRBD2 covers 9 bases. The CDR3 consists of 16 residues. CDR1 is MGHDK and CDR2 is SYGVNS in the germline V gene. The junction had 8 bases not matched to a gene; V was cut back by 2 bases and J by 6 bases. The CDR3 loop reads CASSEGGRGRANEQFF. The CDR3 nucleotides are TGTGCCAGCAGTGAAGGGGGGCGCGGGAGGGCCAATGAGCAGTTCTTC.

The V gene is TRBV4-2, the J gene TRBJ2-7, with D perhaps assigned TRBD1 or TRBD2 (7 bases each). This CDR3 contains 17 residues. Germline V gene lookup returns CDR1 LGHNA and CDR2 YNFKEQ. V lost 2 bases and J 0 bases, leaving 17 bases between the germline ends. CDR3 protein: CASSQRGRGRTSYEQYF. The DNA for the CDR3 is TGTGCCAGCAGCCAAAGGGGGAGGGGGCGGACCTCCTACGAGCAGTACTTC.

The rearrangement uses TRBV4-2 and TRBJ2-1; TRBD2 aligns across 7 bases. After removal of 0 bases from V and 9 bases from J, the junction contained 8 bases not matched to a gene. The CDR3 loop spans 15 amino acids. CDR1 is LGHNA and CDR2 is YNFKEQ in the germline V gene. This CDR3 is CASSQDPGERGEQFF. CDR3 bases: TGTGCCAGCAGCCAAGACCCCGGGGAGCGGGGTGAGCAGTTCTTC.

With respect to this clone: Other DNA variants within this sample encode the same CDR3. The chain recombines TRBV19 with TRBJ2-1; the match to TRBD2 covers 7 bases. CDR3 length: 15 residues. CDR1 is LNHDA and CDR2 is SQIVND in the germline V gene (reference sequence). The J segment lost 1 base and the V segment lost 2 bases, leaving 2 bases of the junction unmatched. CDR3 in DNA: TGTGCCAGTAGTATAAGCGGGGTATCCTACAATGAGCAGTTCTTC. Translating gives CASSISGVSYNEQFF.

The V gene is TRBV5-1, the J gene TRBJ2-7; D gene unclear. The V end was cut by 6 bases, the J end by 3 bases, with 16 bases between. CDR3 length: 14 amino acids. The germline CDR1 and CDR2 sequences are SGHRS and YFSETQ. The DNA of the CDR3 is TGCGCCAGCAAAAGTTTTTTACGGAGCTACGAGCAGTACTTC. Translation: CASKSFLRSYEQYF.

This chain joins TRBV11-2 and TRBJ1-2; 11 positions match TRBD1. The CDR3 loop spans 18 amino acids. With 5 bases clipped from V and 5 bases from J, the junction kept 16 bases outside the gene matches. Germline V gene lookup returns CDR1 SGHAT and CDR2 FQNNGV. CDR3 nucleotides: TGTGCCAGCAGCCCGGCGAGGACAGGGGGCCGGTCGGAATATGGCTACACCTTC. Its protein is CASSPARTGGRSEYGYTF.

CDR3 DNA sequence: TGTGCCAGCAGTGTTATGACGGGAGGGCCGGCCGAGCAGTACTTC. Translated: CASSVMTGGPAEQYF. The chain carries TRBV6-1 and TRBJ2-7, with 8 bases lining up with TRBD2. Germline CDR1 is MNHNS and CDR2 is SASEGT. V was clipped by 4 bases and J by 6 bases; unmatched bases: 11. The CDR3 consists of 15 residues.

The chain has TRBV7-2 and TRBJ2-5; D unresolved. From germline, CDR1 is SGHTA and CDR2 FQGNSA. The CDR3 runs 15 residues. Trimming pared 1 base from V and 2 bases from J, leaving 11 bases between. The CDR3 region is CASSLVAGKQETQYF. The CDR3 DNA is TGTGCCAGCAGCTTAGTGGCCGGAAAGCAAGAGACCCAGTACTTC.